Listed here is a single TCR beta chain. The CDR3 is made up of 14 amino acids. Per germline, CDR1 SGDLS and CDR2 YYNGEE. V shed 3 bases and J 4 bases; nucleotides not matched to a gene: 5. This sample stems from a study of shared clonotypes between healthy human individuals. Repertoires were generated with immunoSEQ multiplex PCR, while TCRdb's copy carries only in-frame clones and drops some. Among approximately 1.1 million clones listed, 78% were seen once. The sequence was obtained from a man between 18 and 29 years old in good health. Some clones in this sample may be carry-over from other donors' samples. The rearrangement links TRBV9 to TRBJ1-2, with 8 bases that match TRBD1. The material sequenced was memory CD4+ T cells from PBMCs. Regarding subset: CD45RA-negative fraction. DNA of the CDR3: TGTGCCAGCAGCGCCCAGGGGGCGTTCTATGGCTACACCTTC. Translating gives CASSAQGAFYGYTF.